The clone carrying this TCR beta chain was detected once. This CDR3 has 13 amino acids. Trimming took 6 bases from V and 3 from J; bases not matched to a gene: 6. CDR1 and CDR2 (germline): SQVTM, ANQGSEA. This entry is derived from a study of blood T cell repertoires in COVID-19. Clones were read by immunoSEQ multiplex PCR, and TCRdb kept only the in-frame ones, dropping some. The data contain some 400,000 clones, 75% to 90% of them singletons. This receptor was taken from a man aged 30-40 years who had recovered from COVID-19. This sequence joins TRBV29-1 and TRBJ2-3; 7 bases fit TRBD2. The specimen sequenced was PBMCs or T cells enriched from blood (not recorded which). CDR3 sequence reads: CSVPGGMTDTQYF. In DNA, the CDR3 is TGCAGCGTACCGGGGGGAATGACAGATACGCAGTATTTT.